The 22 T cell receptor beta chains in this list originate from one sample, sequenced in a study of blood T cell repertoires in COVID-19. The repertoire was sequenced with immunoSEQ multiplex PCR; TCRdb's copy has only in-frame clones and lacks some. The repertoire has roughly 150,000 clones, approximately 84% of them found once; the top ten carry 2.5% to 3%. Material for sequencing was peripheral blood. Receptors originate from a woman at least 80 years old with COVID-19, enrolled during active disease.

This clone has only a few counts. The rearrangement links TRBV27 to TRBJ2-6, with TRBD1 matching 7 bases. In germline, CDR1 is MNHEY, CDR2 SMNVEV (reference sequence). After removal of 5 bases from V and 4 bases from J, the junction contained 11 bases not matched to a gene. The CDR3 has 17 residues. Here the CDR3 DNA reads TGTGCCAGCAGTCCCCCGACAGGGCGGGCCGGGGCCAACGTCCTGACTTTC. It translates to CASSPPTGRAGANVLTF.

This clone has just a few counts. The chain links TRBV18 to TRBJ2-7; D uncertain. Looked up from germline, CDR1 is KGHSH and CDR2 is LQKENI. V lost 0 bases and J 1 base, leaving 7 bases between the germline ends. The CDR3 has 14 amino acids. CDR3 sequence (DNA): TGTGCCAGCTCACCACCGACCGGGTCCTACGAGCAGTACTTC. Amino acid sequence: CASSPPTGSYEQYF.

This rearrangement joins TRBV27 to TRBJ1-1; perhaps TRBD1 as D (5 bases). Germline V lookup: CDR1 MNHEY, CDR2 SMNVEV (reference sequence). Trimming pared 5 bases from V and 0 bases from J, leaving 13 bases between. This CDR3 contains 15 residues. As DNA, the CDR3 is TGTGCCAGCAGTCGATTGACAGCCGTGAACACTGAAGCTTTCTTT. Its translation is CASSRLTAVNTEAFF.

The rearrangement uses TRBV7-2 and TRBJ2-3; 10 bases are a match to TRBD2. This CDR3 contains 17 residues. Germline trimming cut 4 bases from V and 10 bases from J; bases unmatched to any gene: 17. CDR1 SGHTA and CDR2 FQGNSA come from the germline V gene. The CDR3 region is CASSSSGGAGGNWPQYF. CDR3 DNA: TGTGCCAGCAGCTCCTCCGGGGGAGCGGGGGGGAATTGGCCGCAGTATTTT.

This clone appeared a single time. The chain is built from TRBV3-1 (or the pseudogene TRBV3-2) and TRBJ2-5; 8 bases map to TRBD1. The germline V gene has CDR1 LGHDT and CDR2 YNNKEL (reference sequence). Losses at the gene ends were 7 bases for V and 1 base for J; bases not matched to a gene: 11. This CDR3 comprises 16 residues. The CDR3 sequence: CASTPLTGDFQETQYF. CDR3 coding DNA: TGTGCCAGCACCCCCTTGACAGGGGACTTCCAAGAGACCCAGTACTTC.

The gene calls are TRBV5-1 and TRBJ1-3; D call uncertain. CDR1 is SGHRS and CDR2 is YFSETQ in the germline V gene. This CDR3 is built from 16 residues. Trimming left V 0 bases short and J 0 bases short, with 10 bases between. CDR3 bases: TGCGCCAGCAGCTTGGACCTTCTGCGCTCTGGAAACACCATATATTTT. Translating it yields CASSLDLLRSGNTIYF. Supplemented by reference TRBV5-1 and TRBJ1-3, the full variable domain reads KAGVTQTPRYLIKTRGQQVTLSCSPISGHRSVSWYQQTPGQGLQFLFEYFSETQRNKGNFPGRFSGRQFSNSRSEMNVSTLELGDSALYLCASSLDLLRSGNTIYFGEGSWLTVV.

The V gene is TRBV19, the J gene TRBJ2-3; 9 nucleotides line up with TRBD2. Germline trimming cut 5 bases from V and 1 base from J; bases unmatched to any gene: 7. In germline, CDR1 is LNHDA, CDR2 SQIVND (reference sequence). This CDR3 has 16 amino acids. CDR3 DNA: TGTGCCAGTAGTCGACTAGCGGCCCTTGGCACAGATACGCAGTATTTT. Protein product: CASSRLAALGTDTQYF.

The rearrangement uses TRBV10-3 and TRBJ2-7; D is possibly TRBD2 (6 bases). The CDR3 consists of 14 residues. Germline-derived CDR1 and CDR2 are ENHRY and SYGVKD. The ends were cut back, 10 bases at V and 2 bases at J, with 18 bases in the middle. In DNA, the CDR3 is TGTGCCACAGGCCGGGGGATCCCCCCCTACGAGCAGTACTTC. Translated: CATGRGIPPYEQYF.

This clone was picked up a small number of times. The gene calls are TRBV5-5 and TRBJ1-5; 7 bases are shared with TRBD1. CDR1 is SGHKS and CDR2 is YYEKEE in the germline V gene (reference sequence). This CDR3 comprises 15 residues. J gave up 9 bases and V 3 bases, and 12 bases lay outside the gene matches. The CDR3 DNA sequence: TGTGCCAGCAGCTCGGGACAGATCAACCTCCGGCCCCAGCATTTT. This sequence encodes CASSSGQINLRPQHF. Full variable domain (missing parts from reference TRBV5-5 and TRBJ1-5): DAGVTQSPTHLIKTRGQQVTLRCSPISGHKSVSWYQQVLGQGPQFIFQYYEKEERGRGNFPDRFSARQFPNYSSELNVNALLLGDSALYLCASSSGQINLRPQHFGDGTRLSIL.

The V gene is TRBV10-3, the J gene TRBJ2-7; D is perhaps TRBD1 (6 bases). CDR3 length: 14 residues. Germline-derived CDR1 and CDR2 are ENHRY and SYGVKD. Deletions cut 5 bases from V and 3 bases from J, with 14 bases between. The CDR3 DNA is TGTGCCATCAGTAGGGCAGGGGATTACTACGAGCAGTACTTC. Its translation is CAISRAGDYYEQYF.

This sequence joins TRBV28 and TRBJ2-5; 8 bases map to TRBD2. The CDR3 loop spans 15 amino acids. J lost 4 bases, V lost 7 bases, and 11 bases had no gene match. Germline values: CDR1 MDHEN, CDR2 SYDVKM. The CDR3 spells CASTSSRAGGETQYF. Here the CDR3 DNA reads TGTGCCAGCACCTCTAGCCGGGCGGGAGGAGAGACCCAGTACTTC.

This chain uses TRBV19 with TRBJ1-1, with D unresolved. Germline values: CDR1 LNHDA, CDR2 SQIVND (reference sequence). The CDR3 is 14 amino acids. Trimming took off 6 bases at V and 0 bases at J, with 11 bases between the two ends. The CDR3 reads CASRTDWMNTEAFF. Written as DNA, the CDR3 is TGTGCCAGTAGGACGGACTGGATGAACACTGAAGCTTTCTTT.

This rearrangement joins TRBV3-1 (or the pseudogene TRBV3-2) to TRBJ1-5, with 7 positions matching TRBD1. The V gene end was trimmed by 4 bases and the J gene end by 6 bases; junction bases not matched to a gene: 3. The CDR3 extends over 13 amino acids. Looked up from germline, CDR1 is LGHDT and CDR2 is YNNKEL (reference sequence). CDR3 in DNA: TGTGCCAGCAGCCGACAGGGAGGTCAGCCCCAGCATTTT. It yields the protein CASSRQGGQPQHF.

J is TRBJ2-3 and V is TRBV5-5, with TRBD2 matching 10 bases. CDR1 and CDR2 from the germline V gene are SGHKS and YYEKEE (reference sequence). This CDR3 has 15 residues. V was pared by 2 bases and J by 7 bases, with 7 bases of the junction left unmatched. The CDR3, as DNA: TGTGCCAGCAGCTTTCAACTAGCGGGGACGAATACGCAGTATTTT. Its protein product is CASSFQLAGTNTQYF.

The chain couples TRBV6-5 to TRBJ1-2; 10 nucleotides agree with TRBD1. Per germline, CDR1 MNHEY and CDR2 SVGAGI. V dropped 6 bases and J dropped 4; count of bases not matched to a gene: 2. The CDR3 has 13 residues. CDR3: CASRTGGPYGYTF. The CDR3 DNA follows: TGTGCCAGCAGGACAGGGGGCCCCTATGGCTACACCTTC.

This chain uses TRBV19 with TRBJ2-7; D is undetermined. The germline V gene has CDR1 LNHDA and CDR2 SQIVND (reference sequence). This CDR3 spans 13 amino acids. Deletions cut 4 bases from V and 3 bases from J, with 10 bases between. The CDR3 protein is CASSTKILYEQYF. The DNA for the CDR3 is TGTGCCAGTAGTACTAAGATTCTCTACGAGCAGTACTTC. The full variable domain, completed using reference TRBV19 and TRBJ2-7, is DGGITQSPKYLFRKEGQNVTLSCEQNLNHDAMYWYRQDPGQGLRLIYYSQIVNDFQKGDIAEGYSVSREKKESFPLTVTSAQKNPTAFYLCASSTKILYEQYFGPGTRLTVT.

V is TRBV5-1 and J is TRBJ1-4; 7 bases map to TRBD1. Germline V gives CDR1 SGHRS, CDR2 YFSETQ. The CDR3 has 13 residues. V lost 2 bases, J lost 8 bases, and 3 bases stayed unmatched. Here the CDR3 DNA reads TGCGCCAGCAGCTTACAGGGGAGCGAAAAACTGTTTTTT. Protein product: CASSLQGSEKLFF.

The DNA of the CDR3 is TGTGCCAGCAGGGATACTAGTAGCACAGATACGCAGTATTTT. Residues: CASRDTSSTDTQYF. The rearrangement links TRBV3-1 (or the pseudogene TRBV3-2) to TRBJ2-3; TRBD2 might be the D (5 bases). CDR1 and CDR2 from the germline V gene are LGHDT and YNNKEL (reference sequence). The germline V and J ends were trimmed by 6 bases and 0 bases, with 10 bases remaining between them. The CDR3 length is 14 residues.

This chain's CDR3 is CASSLRQINEKLFF. The CDR3 DNA reads TGTGCCAGCAGCCTCCGACAGATCAATGAAAAACTGTTTTTT. This chain connects TRBV7-9 to TRBJ1-4; tentatively, D is TRBD1 (5 bases). The V gene's germline CDR1 is SEHNR and CDR2 FQNEAQ (reference sequence). This CDR3 is built from 14 residues. Trimming removed 5 bases at V and 5 bases at J, with 12 bases between. The variable domain in full, with the rest retrieved from reference TRBV7-9 and TRBJ1-4, is DTGVSQNPRHKITKRGQNVTFRCDPISEHNRLYWYRQTLGQGPEFLTYFQNEAQLEKSRLLSDRFSAERPKGSFSTLEIQRTEQGDSAMYLCASSLRQINEKLFFGSGTQLSVL.

The V and J genes are TRBV5-6 and TRBJ1-2; 7 nucleotides line up with TRBD1. CDR1 and CDR2 (germline): SGHDT, YYEEEE. CDR3 size: 15 residues. Trimming cost V 4 bases and J 4 bases; bases outside gene matches: 10. CDR3 region: CASSRDRVTSYGYTF. The CDR3 coding sequence is TGTGCCAGCAGCCGTGACAGGGTAACCTCCTATGGCTACACCTTC.

The genes are TRBV18 and TRBJ2-3, with 11 bases identical to TRBD2. CDR3 length equals 17 residues. V trimming: 1 base; J trimming: 0 bases; junction bases outside the gene matches: 3. Germline assignment: CDR1 KGHSH and CDR2 LQKENI. This chain's CDR3 is CASSPLAGGPSTDTQYF. The CDR3 DNA follows: TGTGCCAGCTCACCACTAGCGGGGGGGCCCAGCACAGATACGCAGTATTTT.

The genes are TRBV28 and TRBJ1-2, with TRBD1 as a possible D gene (5 bases). CDR3 length: 12 residues. V lost 6 bases, J lost 5 bases, and 10 bases lay in between. Germline V lookup: CDR1 MDHEN, CDR2 SYDVKM. This CDR3 is CASSLTDYGYTF. CDR3 in DNA: TGTGCCAGCAGCCTGACAGATTATGGCTACACCTTC.